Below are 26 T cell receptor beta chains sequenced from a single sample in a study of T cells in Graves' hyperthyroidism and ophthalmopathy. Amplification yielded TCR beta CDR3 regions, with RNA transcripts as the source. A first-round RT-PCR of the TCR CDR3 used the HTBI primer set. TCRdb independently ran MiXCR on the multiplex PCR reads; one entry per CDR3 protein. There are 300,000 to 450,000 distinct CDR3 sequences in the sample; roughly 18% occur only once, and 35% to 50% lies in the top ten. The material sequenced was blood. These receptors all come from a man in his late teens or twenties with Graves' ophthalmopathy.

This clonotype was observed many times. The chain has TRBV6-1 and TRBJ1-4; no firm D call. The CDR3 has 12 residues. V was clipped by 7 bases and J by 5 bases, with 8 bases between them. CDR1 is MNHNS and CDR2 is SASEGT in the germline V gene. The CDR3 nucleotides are TGTGCCAGCACCTTCAAGAATGAAAAACTGTTTTTT. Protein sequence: CASTFKNEKLFF.

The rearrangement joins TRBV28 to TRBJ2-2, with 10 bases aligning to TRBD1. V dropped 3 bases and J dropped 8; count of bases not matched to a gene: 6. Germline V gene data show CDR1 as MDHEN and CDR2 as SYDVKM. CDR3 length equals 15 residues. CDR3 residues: CASSLWDRGAGELFF. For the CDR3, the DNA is TGTGCCAGCAGTTTGTGGGACAGGGGAGCGGGGGAGCTGTTTTTT.

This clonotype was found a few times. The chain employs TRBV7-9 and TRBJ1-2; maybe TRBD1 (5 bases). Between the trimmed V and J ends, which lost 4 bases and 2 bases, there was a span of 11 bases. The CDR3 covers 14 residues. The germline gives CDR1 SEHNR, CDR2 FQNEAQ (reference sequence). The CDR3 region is CASSSMDKNYGYTF. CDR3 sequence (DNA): TGTGCCAGCAGCTCCATGGACAAGAACTATGGCTACACCTTC.

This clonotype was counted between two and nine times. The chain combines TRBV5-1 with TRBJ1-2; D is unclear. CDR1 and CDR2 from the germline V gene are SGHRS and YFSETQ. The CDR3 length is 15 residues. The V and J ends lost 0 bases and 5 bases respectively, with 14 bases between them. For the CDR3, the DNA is TGCGCCAGCAGCTTGGCGGGCGGGGAGGGATATGGCTACACCTTC. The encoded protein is CASSLAGGEGYGYTF.

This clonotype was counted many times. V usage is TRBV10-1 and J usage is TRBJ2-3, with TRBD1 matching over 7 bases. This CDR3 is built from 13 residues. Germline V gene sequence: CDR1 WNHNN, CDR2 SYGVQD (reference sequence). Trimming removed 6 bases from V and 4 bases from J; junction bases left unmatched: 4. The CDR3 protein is CASRQQGSDTQYF. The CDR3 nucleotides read TGCGCCAGCAGACAACAGGGGTCAGATACGCAGTATTTT.

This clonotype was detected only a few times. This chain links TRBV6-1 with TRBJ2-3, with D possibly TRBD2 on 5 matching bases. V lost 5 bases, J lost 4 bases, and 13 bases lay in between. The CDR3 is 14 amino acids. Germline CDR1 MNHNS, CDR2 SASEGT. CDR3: CASSLRTDPDTQYF. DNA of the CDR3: TGTGCCAGCAGTTTACGGACTGACCCAGATACGCAGTATTTT.

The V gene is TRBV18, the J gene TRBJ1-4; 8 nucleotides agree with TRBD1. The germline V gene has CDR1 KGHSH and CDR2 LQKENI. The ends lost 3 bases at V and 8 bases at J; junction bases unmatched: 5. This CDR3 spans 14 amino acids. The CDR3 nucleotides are TGTGCCAGCTCACCTAAGGACAGGGACGAAAAACTGTTTTTT. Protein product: CASSPKDRDEKLFF.

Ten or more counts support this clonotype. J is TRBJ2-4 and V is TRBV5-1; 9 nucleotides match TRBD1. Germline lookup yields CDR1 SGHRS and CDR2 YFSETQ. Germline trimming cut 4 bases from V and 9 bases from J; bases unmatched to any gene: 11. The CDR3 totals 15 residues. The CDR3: CASSPRDRDRSIQYF. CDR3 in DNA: TGCGCCAGCAGCCCCCGGGACAGGGATAGGAGCATTCAGTACTTC.

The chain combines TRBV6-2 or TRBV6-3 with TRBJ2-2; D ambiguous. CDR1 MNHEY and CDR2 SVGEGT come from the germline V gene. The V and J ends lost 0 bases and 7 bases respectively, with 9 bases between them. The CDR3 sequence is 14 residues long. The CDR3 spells CASSYSSLFGELFF. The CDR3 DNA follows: TGTGCCAGCAGTTACTCGAGCCTGTTCGGGGAGCTGTTTTTT.

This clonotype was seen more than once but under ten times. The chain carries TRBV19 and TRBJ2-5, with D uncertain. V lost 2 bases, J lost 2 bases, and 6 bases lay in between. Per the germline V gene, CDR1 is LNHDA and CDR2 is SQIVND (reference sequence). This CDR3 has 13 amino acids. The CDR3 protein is CASSINLQETQYF. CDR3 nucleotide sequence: TGTGCCAGTAGTATAAACTTACAAGAGACCCAGTACTTC.

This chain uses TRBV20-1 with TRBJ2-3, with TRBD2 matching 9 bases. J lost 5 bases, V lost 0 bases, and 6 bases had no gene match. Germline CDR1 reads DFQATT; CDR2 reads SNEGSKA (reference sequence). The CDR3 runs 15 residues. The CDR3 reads CSARDQGSGRDTQYF. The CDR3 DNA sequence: TGCAGTGCTAGAGATCAGGGTAGCGGGAGAGATACGCAGTATTTT.

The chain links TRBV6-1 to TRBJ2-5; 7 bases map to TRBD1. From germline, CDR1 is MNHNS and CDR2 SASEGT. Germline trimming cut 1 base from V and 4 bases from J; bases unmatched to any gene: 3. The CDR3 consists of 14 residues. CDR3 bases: TGTGCCAGCAGTGAAGGGGGACAGATAGAGACCCAGTACTTC. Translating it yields CASSEGGQIETQYF.

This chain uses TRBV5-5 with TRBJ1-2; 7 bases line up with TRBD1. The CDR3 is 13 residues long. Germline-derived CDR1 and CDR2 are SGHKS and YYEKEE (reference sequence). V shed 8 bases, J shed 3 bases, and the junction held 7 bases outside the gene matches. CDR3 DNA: TGTGCCAGTGCGACAGGGTTAGACTATGGCTACACCTTC. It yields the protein CASATGLDYGYTF.

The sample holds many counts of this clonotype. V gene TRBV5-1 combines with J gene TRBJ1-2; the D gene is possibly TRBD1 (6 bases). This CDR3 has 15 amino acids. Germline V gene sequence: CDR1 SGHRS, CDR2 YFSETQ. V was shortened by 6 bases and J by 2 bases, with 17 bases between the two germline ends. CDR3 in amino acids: CASKRSGTQNYGYTF. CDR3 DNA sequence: TGCGCCAGCAAAAGATCCGGGACACAGAACTATGGCTACACCTTC.

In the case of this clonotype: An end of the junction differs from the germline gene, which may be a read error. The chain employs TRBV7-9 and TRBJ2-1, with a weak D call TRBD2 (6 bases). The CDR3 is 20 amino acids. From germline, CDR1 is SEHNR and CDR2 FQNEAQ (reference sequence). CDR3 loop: CASSPPAGTGPTSSYNEQLF. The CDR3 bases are TGTGCCAGCAGCCCACCAGCCGGGACTGGACCGACCAGCTCCTACAATGAGCAGCTCTTC.

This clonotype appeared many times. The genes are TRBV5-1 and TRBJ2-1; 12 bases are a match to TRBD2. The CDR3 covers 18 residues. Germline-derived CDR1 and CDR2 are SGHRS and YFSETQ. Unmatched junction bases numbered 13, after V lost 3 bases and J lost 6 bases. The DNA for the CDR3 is TGCGCCAGCAGCTCGACTAGCGGGGGAGCCCGGGGGTCCAATGAGCAGTTCTTC. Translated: CASSSTSGGARGSNEQFF. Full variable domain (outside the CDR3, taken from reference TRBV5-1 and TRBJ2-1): KAGVTQTPRYLIKTRGQQVTLSCSPISGHRSVSWYQQTPGQGLQFLFEYFSETQRNKGNFPGRFSGRQFSNSRSEMNVSTLELGDSALYLCASSSTSGGARGSNEQFFGPGTRLTVL.

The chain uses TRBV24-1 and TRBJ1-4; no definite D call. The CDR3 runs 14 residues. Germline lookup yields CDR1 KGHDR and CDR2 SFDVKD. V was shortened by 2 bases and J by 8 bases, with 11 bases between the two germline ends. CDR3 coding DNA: TGTGCCACCAGTGATTCCCCGCCGAGGGAAAAACTGTTTTTT. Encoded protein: CATSDSPPREKLFF.

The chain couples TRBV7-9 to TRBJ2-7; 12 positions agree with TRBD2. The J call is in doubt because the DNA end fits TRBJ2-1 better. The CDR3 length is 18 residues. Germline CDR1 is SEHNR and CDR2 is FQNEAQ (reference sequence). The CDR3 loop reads CASSRDSSGGAGSYEQFF. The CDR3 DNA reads TGTGCCAGCAGTCGGGACTCTAGCGGGGGGGCCGGCTCCTATGAGCAGTTCTTC.

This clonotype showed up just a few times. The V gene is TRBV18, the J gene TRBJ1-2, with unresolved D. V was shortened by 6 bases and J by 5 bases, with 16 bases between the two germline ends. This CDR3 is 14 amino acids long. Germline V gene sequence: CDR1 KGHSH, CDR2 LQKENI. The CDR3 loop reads CASSAADGLYGYTF. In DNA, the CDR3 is TGTGCCAGCTCGGCCGCGGACGGCCTTTATGGCTACACCTTC.

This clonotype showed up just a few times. For the CDR3, the DNA is TGTGCCAGCAGACTGACGGGCCCCGGGGAGCTGTTTTTT. This gives the protein CASRLTGPGELFF. The chain combines TRBV6-2 or TRBV6-3 with TRBJ2-2; D is uncertain. The V gene's germline CDR1 is MNHEY and CDR2 SVGEGT. V was trimmed by 6 bases and J by 6 bases, leaving 11 bases between them. The CDR3 is made up of 13 amino acids.

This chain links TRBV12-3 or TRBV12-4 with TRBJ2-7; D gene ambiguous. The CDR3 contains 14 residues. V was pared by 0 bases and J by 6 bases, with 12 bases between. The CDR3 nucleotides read TGTGCCAGCAGTTTAGCGCTAAAAGTTTCCGAGCAGTACTTC. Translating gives CASSLALKVSEQYF.

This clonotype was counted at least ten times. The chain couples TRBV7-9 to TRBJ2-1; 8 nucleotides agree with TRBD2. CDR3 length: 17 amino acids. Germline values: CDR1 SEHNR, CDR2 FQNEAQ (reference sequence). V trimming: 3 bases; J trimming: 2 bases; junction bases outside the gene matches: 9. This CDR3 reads CASSFPAGASTYNEQFF. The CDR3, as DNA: TGTGCCAGCAGCTTTCCAGCGGGGGCCTCTACCTACAATGAGCAGTTCTTC.

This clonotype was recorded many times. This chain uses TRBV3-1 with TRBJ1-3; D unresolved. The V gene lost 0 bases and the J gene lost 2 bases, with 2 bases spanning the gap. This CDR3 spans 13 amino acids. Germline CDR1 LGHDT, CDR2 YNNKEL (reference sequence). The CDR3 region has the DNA TGTGCCAGCAGCCAAGACCCTGGAAACACCATATATTTT. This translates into CASSQDPGNTIYF.

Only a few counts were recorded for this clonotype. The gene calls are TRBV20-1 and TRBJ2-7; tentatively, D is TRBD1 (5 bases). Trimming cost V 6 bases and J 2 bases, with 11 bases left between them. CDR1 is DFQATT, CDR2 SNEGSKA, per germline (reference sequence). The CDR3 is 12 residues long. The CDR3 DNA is TGCAGTGCCAGGGTTACGACCTACGAGCAGTACTTC. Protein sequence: CSARVTTYEQYF.

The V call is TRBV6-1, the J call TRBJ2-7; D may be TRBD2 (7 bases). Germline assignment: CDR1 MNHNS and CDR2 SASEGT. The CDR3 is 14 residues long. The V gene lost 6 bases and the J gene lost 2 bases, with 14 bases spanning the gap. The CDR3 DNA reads TGTGCCAGCAGAGTGGGAGGGGGGACCTACGAGCAGTACTTC. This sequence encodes CASRVGGGTYEQYF.

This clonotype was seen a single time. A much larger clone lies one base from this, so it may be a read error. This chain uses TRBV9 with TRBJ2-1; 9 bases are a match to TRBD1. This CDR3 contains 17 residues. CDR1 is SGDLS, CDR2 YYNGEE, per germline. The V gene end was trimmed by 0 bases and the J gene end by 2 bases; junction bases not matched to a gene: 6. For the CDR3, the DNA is TGTGCCAGCAGCGTAGCCCTGCGGACAGGGGCCTACAATGAGCAGTTCTTC. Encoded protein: CASSVALRTGAYNEQFF.